These T cell receptor beta chains were read from a single sample in a study of OX40 agonist ivuxolimab in advanced cancers. Profiled with immunoSEQ multiplex PCR; TCRdb holds only in-frame clones, not every one. The sample carries 90,000 to 100,000 clones, about 86% recorded once. The source was CD4+ or CD8+ T cells sorted from blood, collected in a trial of the OX40 agonist ivuxolimab. Receptor source: an adult with an advanced solid tumor such as melanoma, head and neck, liver or kidney cancer. Both conserved end residues are part of each CDR3. The D gene is left open where the match is weak. Rows give clone size only sometimes, using once, few, many, or a class for an expanded clone.

abundance,d_gene,j_gene,v_gene,CDR3aa,CDR3nt
few,NA,TRBJ2-3,TRBV6-1,CASSEDVVGGHTDTQYF,TGTGCCAGCAGTGAAGATGTGGTAGGAGGACACACAGATACGCAGTATTTT
NA,NA,TRBJ1-5,TRBV6-5,CASSYSFQGQPQHF,TGTGCCAGCAGTTACTCTTTTCAAGGGCAGCCCCAGCATTTT
NA,TRBD1,TRBJ1-6,TRBV28,CASGTLQGASPLHF,TGTGCCAGCGGCACCCTACAGGGGGCGTCACCCCTCCACTTT
NA,TRBD1,TRBJ2-5,TRBV5-1,CASSLAGTGGTQETQYF,TGCGCCAGCAGCTTGGCCGGGACAGGGGGCACCCAAGAGACCCAGTACTTC
NA,NA,TRBJ2-5,TRBV30,CAWRSSLIQETQYF,TGTGCCTGGAGATCCTCGCTTATCCAAGAGACCCAGTACTTC
once,NA,TRBJ1-5,TRBV19,CASSYSRGGNQPQHF,TGTGCCAGTAGTTATAGCCGGGGCGGCAATCAGCCCCAGCATTTT
NA,TRBD2,TRBJ2-3,TRBV4-3,CASSQLAGADTQYF,TGCGCCAGCAGCCAACTAGCGGGAGCAGATACGCAGTATTTT
NA,NA,TRBJ2-1,TRBV27,CASSLKWQGIGRHNNEQFF,TGTGCCAGCAGTTTAAAATGGCAGGGCATAGGAAGACACAACAATGAGCAGTTCTTC
NA,TRBD2,TRBJ2-1,TRBV5-1,CASSSGLAGGYEQFF,TGCGCCAGCAGCTCGGGACTAGCGGGAGGGTATGAGCAGTTCTTC
NA,NA,TRBJ2-5,TRBV30,CAWSTSRETQYF,TGTGCCTGGAGTACCAGTCGGGAGACCCAGTACTTC
once,TRBD2,TRBJ2-7,TRBV14,CASSQASGSFAQYF,TGTGCCAGCAGCCAAGCTAGCGGGAGTTTCGCGCAGTACTTC
once,NA,TRBJ1-6,TRBV27,CASRSSYNSPLHF,TGTGCCAGCAGAAGCTCCTATAATTCACCCCTCCACTTT
NA,NA,TRBJ2-5,TRBV6-6,CASSYPGSGETQYF,TGTGCCAGCAGTTACCCAGGGTCTGGGGAGACCCAGTACTTC
NA,NA,TRBJ2-7,TRBV7-9,CAIIPGSENEQYF,TGTGCCATCATTCCGGGTAGCGAGAACGAGCAGTACTTC
NA,NA,TRBJ1-1,TRBV5-1,CASSLRDGGTEAFF,TGCGCCAGCAGCTTAAGGGACGGGGGCACTGAAGCTTTCTTT
once,NA,TRBJ1-2,TRBV5-5,CASSLGGGNGYTF,TGTGCCAGCAGCTTGGGTGGAGGGAATGGCTACACCTTC
NA,NA,TRBJ2-3,TRBV9,CASSLQGGASHTQYF,TGTGCCAGCAGCCTCCAAGGCGGTGCCTCGCATACGCAGTATTTT
NA,TRBD2,TRBJ2-1,TRBV5-6,CASSWGLAAYNEQFF,TGTGCCAGCAGCTGGGGACTAGCGGCCTACAATGAGCAGTTCTTC
NA,TRBD2,TRBJ2-5,TRBV7-2,CASLRTSGTEETQYF,TGTGCCAGTCTACGGACTAGCGGGACCGAAGAGACCCAGTACTTC
NA,NA,TRBJ1-1,TRBV6-5,CASRGAGGTEAFF,TGTGCCAGCAGGGGCGCGGGGGGCACTGAAGCTTTCTTT
NA,TRBD1,TRBJ2-3,TRBV15,CATSPGTATDTQYF,TGTGCCACCAGCCCTGGGACAGCGACAGATACGCAGTATTTT
NA,NA,TRBJ1-1,TRBV19,CASTPGGNTEAFF,TGTGCCAGTACCCCCGGAGGGAACACTGAAGCTTTCTTT
NA,NA,TRBJ2-5,TRBV7-2,CASSLDPVMQETQYF,TGTGCCAGCAGCTTAGACCCTGTAATGCAAGAGACCCAGTACTTC
NA,NA,TRBJ1-1,TRBV5-4,CASSRVGVNTEAFF,TGTGCCAGCAGCAGGGTTGGGGTAAACACTGAAGCTTTCTTT
NA,NA,TRBJ2-5,TRBV29-1,CSVELFQETQYF,TGCAGCGTTGAACTGTTCCAAGAGACCCAGTACTTC
NA,TRBD2,TRBJ2-5,TRBV5-1,CASQSTSGRGETQYF,TGCGCCAGCCAAAGTACTAGCGGGAGGGGGGAGACCCAGTACTTC
many,TRBD2,TRBJ2-1,TRBV27,CASSLAGVFNEQFF,TGTGCCAGCAGCCTAGCGGGAGTCTTCAATGAGCAGTTCTTC
NA,TRBD1,TRBJ1-3,TRBV9,CASSVEGAPGNTIYF,TGTGCCAGCAGCGTAGAGGGGGCGCCCGGAAACACCATATATTTT
NA,NA,TRBJ2-3,TRBV6-5,CASSGPGARTDTQYF,TGTGCCAGCAGTGGACCGGGGGCCCGCACAGATACGCAGTATTTT
NA,TRBD2,TRBJ2-5,TRBV7-2,CASSLGGSGETQYF,TGTGCCAGCAGCTTAGGGGGTAGCGGGGAGACCCAGTACTTC
NA,NA,TRBJ1-1,TRBV9,CASSATGAGNTEAFF,TGTGCCAGCAGCGCAACGGGGGCGGGAAACACTGAAGCTTTCTTT
NA,NA,TRBJ1-5,TRBV6-5,CASSPSREQPQHF,TGTGCCAGCAGCCCTTCACGGGAACAGCCCCAGCATTTT
NA,NA,TRBJ2-7,TRBV12-1,CASSPGLAGIDEQYF,TGTGCCAGCAGCCCTGGACTAGCGGGTATCGACGAGCAGTACTTC
NA,NA,TRBJ1-4,TRBV5-6,CASSAQGSNEKLFF,TGTGCCAGCAGCGCACAGGGATCTAATGAAAAACTGTTTTTT
NA,TRBD1,TRBJ2-7,TRBV7-2,CASSPVAGGTEQYF,TGTGCCAGCAGCCCGGTGGCAGGGGGTACCGAGCAGTACTTC
NA,NA,TRBJ1-1,TRBV6-5,CASSYSGRDTEAFF,TGTGCCAGCAGTTACTCAGGGCGGGACACTGAAGCTTTCTTT
NA,TRBD1,TRBJ2-3,TRBV11-2,CASSLDLDRGTDTQYF,TGTGCCAGCAGCTTAGACCTGGACAGGGGGACAGATACGCAGTATTTT
NA,TRBD1,TRBJ2-7,TRBV7-3,CASSLAGTGGGEQYF,TGTGCCAGCAGCTTAGCCGGGACAGGGGGAGGCGAGCAGTACTTC
NA,NA,TRBJ2-1,TRBV9,CASSAGMGGYVETEQFF,TGTGCCAGCAGCGCGGGGATGGGCGGGTACGTCGAAACTGAGCAGTTCTTC
NA,TRBD2,TRBJ2-7,TRBV5-8,CASSLAGLQTYEQYF,TGTGCCAGCAGCTTGGCGGGACTACAAACCTACGAGCAGTACTTC
NA,NA,TRBJ1-5,TRBV19,CASSEGGTANEPQHF,TGTGCCAGTAGTGAAGGTGGGACGGCCAATGAGCCCCAGCATTTT
NA,NA,TRBJ1-4,TRBV6-5,CASSSLGPNEKLFF,TGTGCCAGCAGTTCACTGGGGCCTAATGAAAAACTGTTTTTT
NA,NA,TRBJ1-1,TRBV7-8,CASSFEGDNTEAFF,TGTGCCAGCAGCTTTGAGGGGGATAACACTGAAGCTTTCTTT
NA,NA,TRBJ2-3,TRBV5-8,CASSLPGLTRDTQYF,TGTGCCAGCAGCTTGCCGGGCCTTACTAGGGATACGCAGTATTTT
few,NA,TRBJ2-1,TRBV27,CASSPRWGAVVPDNEQFF,TGTGCCAGCAGTCCACGGTGGGGGGCGGTCGTGCCAGACAATGAGCAGTTCTTC
NA,TRBD2,TRBJ2-7,TRBV27,CASRPLPTSGRARYEQYF,TGTGCCAGCAGACCACTCCCAACTAGCGGGAGGGCCAGGTACGAGCAGTACTTC